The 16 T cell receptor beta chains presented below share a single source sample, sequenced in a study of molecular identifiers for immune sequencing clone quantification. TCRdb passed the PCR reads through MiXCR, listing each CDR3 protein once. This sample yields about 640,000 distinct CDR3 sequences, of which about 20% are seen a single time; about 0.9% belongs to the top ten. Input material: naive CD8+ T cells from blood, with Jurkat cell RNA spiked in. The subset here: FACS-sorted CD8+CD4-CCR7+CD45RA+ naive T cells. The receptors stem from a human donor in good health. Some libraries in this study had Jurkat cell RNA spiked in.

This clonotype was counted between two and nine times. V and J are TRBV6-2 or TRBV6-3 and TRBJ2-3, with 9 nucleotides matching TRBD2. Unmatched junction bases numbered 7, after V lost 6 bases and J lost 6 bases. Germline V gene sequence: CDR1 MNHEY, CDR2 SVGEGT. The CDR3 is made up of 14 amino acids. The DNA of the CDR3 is TGTGCCAGCAGGGCGGGGACTAGCTGGGATACGCAGTATTTT. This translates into CASRAGTSWDTQYF.

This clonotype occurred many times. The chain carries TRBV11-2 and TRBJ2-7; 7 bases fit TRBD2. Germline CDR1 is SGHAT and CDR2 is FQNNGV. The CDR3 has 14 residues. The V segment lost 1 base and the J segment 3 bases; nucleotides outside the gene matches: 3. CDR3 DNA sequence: TGTGCCAGCAGCTTAGCGGGGACTAACTACGAGCAGTACTTC. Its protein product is CASSLAGTNYEQYF.

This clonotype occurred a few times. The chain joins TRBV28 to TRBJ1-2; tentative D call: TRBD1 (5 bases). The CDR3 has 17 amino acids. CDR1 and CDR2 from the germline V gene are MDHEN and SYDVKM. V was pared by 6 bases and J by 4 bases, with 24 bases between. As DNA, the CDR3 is TGTGCCAGCAGCTCAGGGCCCGGGCGCGAGTCGACCTATGGCTACACCTTC. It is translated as CASSSGPGRESTYGYTF.

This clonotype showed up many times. The DNA for the CDR3 is TGTGCCAGCAGCTCCCGGACAGGGTCAATCGCAGATACGCAGTATTTT. As protein: CASSSRTGSIADTQYF. The chain recombines TRBV5-4 with TRBJ2-3, with 8 bases fitting TRBD1. Germline CDR1 is SGHNT and CDR2 is YYREEE (reference sequence). The CDR3 is 16 residues long. V shed 3 bases, J shed 4 bases, and the junction held 10 bases outside the gene matches.

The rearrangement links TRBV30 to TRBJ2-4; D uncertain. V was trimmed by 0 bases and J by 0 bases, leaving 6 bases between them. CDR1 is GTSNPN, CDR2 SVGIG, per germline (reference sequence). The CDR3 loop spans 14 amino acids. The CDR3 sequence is CAWSVGLAKNIQYF. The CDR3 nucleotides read TGTGCCTGGAGTGTTGGGTTAGCCAAAAACATTCAGTACTTC.

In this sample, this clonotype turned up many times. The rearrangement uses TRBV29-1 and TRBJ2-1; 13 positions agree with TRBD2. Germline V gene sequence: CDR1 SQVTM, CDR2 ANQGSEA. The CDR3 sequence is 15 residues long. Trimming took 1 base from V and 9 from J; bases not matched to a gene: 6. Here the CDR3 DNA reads TGCAGCGTTGAAGCGGGACTAGCGGGGATTAGTGAGCAGTTCTTC. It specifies CSVEAGLAGISEQFF.

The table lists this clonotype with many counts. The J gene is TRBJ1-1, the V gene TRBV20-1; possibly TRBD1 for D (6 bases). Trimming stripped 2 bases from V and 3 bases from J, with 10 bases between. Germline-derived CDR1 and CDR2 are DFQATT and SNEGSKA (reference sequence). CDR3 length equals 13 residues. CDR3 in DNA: TGCAGTGCTAGAACAGGGTTAGACACTGAAGCTTTCTTT. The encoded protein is CSARTGLDTEAFF.

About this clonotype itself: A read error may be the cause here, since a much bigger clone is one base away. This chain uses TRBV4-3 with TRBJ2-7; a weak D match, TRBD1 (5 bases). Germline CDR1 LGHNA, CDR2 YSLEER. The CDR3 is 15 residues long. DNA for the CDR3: TGCGCCAGCAGCCATGTGTATAGGGGCGGATACGAGCGGTACTTC. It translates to CASSHVYRGGYERYF.

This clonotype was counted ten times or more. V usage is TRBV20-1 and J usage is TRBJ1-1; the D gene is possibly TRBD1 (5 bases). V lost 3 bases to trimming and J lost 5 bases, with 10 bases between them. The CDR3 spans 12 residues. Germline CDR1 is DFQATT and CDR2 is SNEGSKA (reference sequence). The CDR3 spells CSASSGSTEAFF. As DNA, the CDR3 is TGCAGTGCTAGTTCAGGGTCGACTGAAGCTTTCTTT.

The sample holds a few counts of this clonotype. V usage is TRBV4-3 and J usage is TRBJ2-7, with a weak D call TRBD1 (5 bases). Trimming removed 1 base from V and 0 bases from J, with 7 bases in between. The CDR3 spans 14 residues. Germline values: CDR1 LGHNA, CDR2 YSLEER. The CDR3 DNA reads TGCGCCAGCAGCCAAGGGACAACCTCCTACGAGCAGTACTTC. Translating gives CASSQGTTSYEQYF.

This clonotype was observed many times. The CDR3 bases are TGCGCCAGCAGCCCGGGACAGTACACCGGGGAGCTGTTTTTT. This translates into CASSPGQYTGELFF. V gene TRBV4-3 combines with J gene TRBJ2-2; 7 bases map to TRBD1. The CDR3 extends over 14 amino acids. From germline, CDR1 is LGHNA and CDR2 YSLEER. The V gene end was trimmed by 4 bases and the J gene end by 3 bases; junction bases not matched to a gene: 2.

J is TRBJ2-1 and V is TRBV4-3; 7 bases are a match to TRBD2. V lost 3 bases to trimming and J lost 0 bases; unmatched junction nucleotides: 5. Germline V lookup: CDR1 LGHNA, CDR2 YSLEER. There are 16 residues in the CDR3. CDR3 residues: CASSHLAESSYNEQFF. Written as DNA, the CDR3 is TGCGCCAGCAGCCACCTAGCGGAAAGCTCCTACAATGAGCAGTTCTTC.

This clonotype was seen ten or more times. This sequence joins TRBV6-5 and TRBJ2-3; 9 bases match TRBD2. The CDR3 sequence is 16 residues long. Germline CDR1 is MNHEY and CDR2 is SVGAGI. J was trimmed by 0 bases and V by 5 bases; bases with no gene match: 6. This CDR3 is CASSATSGHSTDTQYF. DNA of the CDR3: TGTGCCAGCAGTGCCACTAGCGGGCACAGCACAGATACGCAGTATTTT.

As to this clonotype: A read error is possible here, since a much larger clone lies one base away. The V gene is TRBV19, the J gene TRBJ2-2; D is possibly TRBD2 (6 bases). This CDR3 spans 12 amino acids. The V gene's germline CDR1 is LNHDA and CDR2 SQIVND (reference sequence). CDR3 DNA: TGTGCCAGTAGTACGCTAAACGGGGGGCTGTTTTTT. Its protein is CASSTLNGGLFF.

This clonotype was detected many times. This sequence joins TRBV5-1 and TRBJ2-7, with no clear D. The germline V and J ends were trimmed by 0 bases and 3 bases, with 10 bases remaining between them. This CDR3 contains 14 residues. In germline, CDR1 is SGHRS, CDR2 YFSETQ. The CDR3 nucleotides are TGCGCCAGCAGCTTGGTCCCGACAAACTACGAGCAGTACTTC. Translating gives CASSLVPTNYEQYF.

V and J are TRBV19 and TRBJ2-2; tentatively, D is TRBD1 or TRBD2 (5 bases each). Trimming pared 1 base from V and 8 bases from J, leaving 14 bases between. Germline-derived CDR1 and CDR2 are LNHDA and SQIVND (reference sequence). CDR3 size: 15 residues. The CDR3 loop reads CASSIGGRGPGELFF. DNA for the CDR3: TGTGCCAGTAGTATAGGCGGTCGGGGACCTGGGGAGCTGTTTTTT.